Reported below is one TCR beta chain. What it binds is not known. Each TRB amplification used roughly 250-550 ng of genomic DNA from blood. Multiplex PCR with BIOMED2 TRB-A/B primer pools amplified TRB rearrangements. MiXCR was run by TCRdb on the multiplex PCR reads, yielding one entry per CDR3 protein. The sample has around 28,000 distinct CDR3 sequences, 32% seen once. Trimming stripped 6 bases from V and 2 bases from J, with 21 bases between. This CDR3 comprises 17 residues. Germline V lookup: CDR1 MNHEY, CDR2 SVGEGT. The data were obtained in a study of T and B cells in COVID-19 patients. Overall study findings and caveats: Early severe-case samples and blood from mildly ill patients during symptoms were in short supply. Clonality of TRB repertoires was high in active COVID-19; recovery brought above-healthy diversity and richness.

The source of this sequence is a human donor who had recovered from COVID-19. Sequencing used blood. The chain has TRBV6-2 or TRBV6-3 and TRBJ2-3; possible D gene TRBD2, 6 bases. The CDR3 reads CASRPDLRDSTTDTQYF. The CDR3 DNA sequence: TGTGCCAGCAGACCGGACCTCCGGGACTCCACCACAGATACGCAGTATTTT.